A selection of T cell receptor beta chains follows, all from one sample in a study of Tregs in tolerant kidney transplant recipients. Sequencing used immunoSEQ multiplex PCR; TCRdb keeps in-frame clones, though not all of them. Here the sample spans 200,000 to 300,000 clones, roughly 80% being singletons. The specimen sequenced was CD4+ T cells from blood. The receptor set was obtained from a human donor in good health. Each CDR3 is given with its conserved first and last residue. The order of the fields is V gene, CDR3 length, J gene, clone size, D gene, CDR3 protein, CDR3 DNA. A D gene is named only where the DNA matches it firmly. Some rows have no size entry. The others give once, few or many, or a class for an expanded clone.

v_call: TRBV10-3; cdr3_length: 16; j_call: TRBJ2-5; clone_size: NA; d_call: NA; cdr3_aa: CAISEGTGSGQETQYF; cdr3_nt: TGTGCCATCAGTGAGGGTACAGGGAGTGGCCAAGAGACCCAGTACTTC
v_call: TRBV7-9; cdr3_length: 13; j_call: TRBJ1-2; clone_size: NA; d_call: NA; cdr3_aa: CASSHHMNYGYTF; cdr3_nt: TGTGCCAGCAGCCACCATATGAACTATGGCTACACCTTC
v_call: TRBV21-1; cdr3_length: 16; j_call: TRBJ2-7; clone_size: NA; d_call: NA; cdr3_aa: CASSKGVRDRGYEQYF; cdr3_nt: TGTGCCAGCAGCAAAGGGGTAAGGGACAGGGGTTACGAGCAGTACTTC
v_call: TRBV19; cdr3_length: 11; j_call: TRBJ2-1; clone_size: NA; d_call: NA; cdr3_aa: CASRDYNEQFF; cdr3_nt: TGTGCCAGTCGAGACTACAATGAGCAGTTCTTC
v_call: TRBV11-1; cdr3_length: 17; j_call: TRBJ2-1; clone_size: NA; d_call: TRBD2; cdr3_aa: CASSRRRLAEPYNEQFF; cdr3_nt: TGTGCCAGCAGCAGGAGGAGGCTAGCGGAGCCTTACAATGAGCAGTTCTTC
v_call: TRBV7-9; cdr3_length: 11; j_call: TRBJ2-5; clone_size: once; d_call: NA; cdr3_aa: CASGRDETQYF; cdr3_nt: TGTGCCAGCGGGAGAGATGAGACCCAGTACTTC
v_call: TRBV18; cdr3_length: 14; j_call: TRBJ1-3; clone_size: NA; d_call: NA; cdr3_aa: CASSPNSRGDTIYF; cdr3_nt: TGTGCCAGCTCACCGAACTCGCGCGGGGACACCATATATTTT
v_call: TRBV7-3; cdr3_length: 17; j_call: TRBJ2-5; clone_size: few; d_call: NA; cdr3_aa: CASSLGRLRARQETQYF; cdr3_nt: TGTGCCAGCAGCTTAGGTCGCCTCCGGGCGCGGCAAGAGACCCAGTACTTC
v_call: TRBV10-2; cdr3_length: 14; j_call: TRBJ2-7; clone_size: NA; d_call: NA; cdr3_aa: CASSELGQTYEQYF; cdr3_nt: TGCGCCAGCAGTGAGTTGGGACAAACCTACGAGCAGTACTTC
v_call: TRBV6-5; cdr3_length: 15; j_call: TRBJ1-2; clone_size: NA; d_call: NA; cdr3_aa: CASSYSGRRNYGYTF; cdr3_nt: TGTGCCAGCAGTTACTCGGGGCGAAGAAACTATGGCTACACCTTC
v_call: TRBV6-6; cdr3_length: 12; j_call: TRBJ2-3; clone_size: once; d_call: NA; cdr3_aa: CASKQSTDTQYF; cdr3_nt: TGTGCCAGCAAACAGAGCACAGATACGCAGTATTTT
v_call: TRBV7-8; cdr3_length: 16; j_call: TRBJ1-1; clone_size: NA; d_call: TRBD1; cdr3_aa: CASSLREGAVNTEAFF; cdr3_nt: TGTGCCAGCAGCTTACGTGAGGGGGCGGTGAACACTGAAGCTTTCTTT
v_call: TRBV6-6; cdr3_length: 16; j_call: TRBJ2-7; clone_size: few; d_call: TRBD1; cdr3_aa: CASSYLGTVSSYEQYF; cdr3_nt: TGTGCCAGCAGTTATCTGGGGACAGTCAGCTCCTACGAGCAGTACTTC
v_call: TRBV6-4; cdr3_length: 16; j_call: TRBJ2-7; clone_size: NA; d_call: TRBD2; cdr3_aa: CASSELAGGRSYEQYF; cdr3_nt: TGTGCCAGCAGTGAACTAGCGGGGGGCCGGTCCTACGAGCAGTACTTC
v_call: TRBV29-1; cdr3_length: 16; j_call: TRBJ2-5; clone_size: NA; d_call: TRBD2; cdr3_aa: CSVKTQAGAKRETQYF; cdr3_nt: TGCAGCGTCAAGACTCAAGCGGGGGCGAAGCGGGAGACCCAGTACTTC
v_call: TRBV11-2; cdr3_length: 15; j_call: TRBJ2-7; clone_size: NA; d_call: TRBD1; cdr3_aa: CASSSQGTYSYEQYF; cdr3_nt: TGTGCCAGCAGCTCACAGGGGACCTACAGCTACGAGCAGTACTTC
v_call: TRBV6-1; cdr3_length: 13; j_call: TRBJ1-2; clone_size: NA; d_call: NA; cdr3_aa: CASSEGDGYGYTF; cdr3_nt: TGTGCCAGCAGTGAAGGGGATGGCTATGGCTACACCTTC
v_call: TRBV9; cdr3_length: 14; j_call: TRBJ1-1; clone_size: NA; d_call: NA; cdr3_aa: CASSAIGGRTEAFF; cdr3_nt: TGTGCCAGCAGCGCAATAGGGGGAAGGACTGAAGCTTTCTTT
v_call: TRBV19; cdr3_length: 15; j_call: TRBJ2-5; clone_size: NA; d_call: NA; cdr3_aa: CASGGLEVPVETQYF; cdr3_nt: TGTGCCTCTGGGGGGCTAGAGGTTCCTGTAGAGACCCAGTACTTC
v_call: TRBV19; cdr3_length: 15; j_call: TRBJ1-4; clone_size: NA; d_call: NA; cdr3_aa: CASSVRRSSNEKLFF; cdr3_nt: TGTGCCAGTAGTGTGAGGCGGTCCTCGAATGAAAAACTGTTTTTT
v_call: TRBV6-5; cdr3_length: 15; j_call: TRBJ1-2; clone_size: few; d_call: NA; cdr3_aa: CASSWSRDTNYGYTF; cdr3_nt: TGTGCCAGCAGTTGGAGCCGGGACACTAACTATGGCTACACCTTC
v_call: TRBV5-4; cdr3_length: 15; j_call: TRBJ1-1; clone_size: NA; d_call: NA; cdr3_aa: CASSPGTRDVTEAFF; cdr3_nt: TGTGCCAGCAGCCCCGGGACACGGGACGTCACTGAAGCTTTCTTT
v_call: TRBV19; cdr3_length: 14; j_call: TRBJ1-6; clone_size: NA; d_call: NA; cdr3_aa: CASSIAQEGSPLHF; cdr3_nt: TGTGCCAGTAGTATCGCGCAGGAGGGTTCACCCCTCCACTTT